Listed here are 26 T cell receptor beta chains from one sample, sequenced in a study of OX40 agonist ivuxolimab in advanced cancers. Using immunoSEQ multiplex PCR, the repertoire was profiled, and TCRdb retains in-frame clones only, with some absent. This table has under 80,000 clones, around 91% appearing once. Sequenced material: CD4+ or CD8+ T cells sorted from blood, taken in a trial of the OX40 agonist ivuxolimab. Receptors originate from an adult with an advanced solid tumor such as melanoma, head and neck, liver or kidney cancer.

V gene TRBV4-1 combines with J gene TRBJ2-1; D uncertain. The V end was cut by 2 bases, the J end by 9 bases, with 5 bases between. Germline assignment: CDR1 MGHRA and CDR2 YSYEKL. The CDR3 has 11 amino acids. The CDR3 nucleotides are TGCGCCAGCAGCCAAATGCGTGAGCAGTTCTTC. Translation gives CASSQMREQFF.

V is TRBV5-1 and J is TRBJ1-1, with TRBD1 as a possible D gene (5 bases). Trimming took off 5 bases at V and 1 base at J, with 12 bases between the two ends. The CDR3 has 14 residues. Germline CDR1 reads SGHRS; CDR2 reads YFSETQ. The CDR3 loop is CASRLGQGNTEAFF. The CDR3 coding sequence is TGCGCCAGCAGGTTAGGGCAGGGGAACACTGAAGCTTTCTTT.

J is TRBJ2-5 and V is TRBV28, with 7 bases lining up with TRBD2. The J segment lost 4 bases and the V segment lost 1 base, leaving 0 bases of the junction unmatched. The CDR3 has 13 residues. In germline, CDR1 is MDHEN, CDR2 SYDVKM. CDR3 region: CASSLSGGETQYF. Here the CDR3 DNA reads TGTGCCAGCAGTTTATCGGGGGGAGAGACCCAGTACTTC.

The V call is TRBV5-1, the J call TRBJ2-5; 12 nucleotides agree with TRBD2. Germline loops: CDR1 SGHRS, CDR2 YFSETQ. This CDR3 contains 16 residues. Losses at the gene ends were 5 bases for V and 4 bases for J; bases not matched to a gene: 9. CDR3 residues: CASRASGGADGETQYF. The CDR3 region has the DNA TGCGCCAGCAGGGCTAGCGGGGGGGCCGACGGAGAGACCCAGTACTTC.

This clone occurred once. The chain uses TRBV28 and TRBJ1-2, with D possibly TRBD1 on 5 matching bases. The CDR3 totals 14 residues. Germline CDR1 reads MDHEN; CDR2 reads SYDVKM. V was trimmed by 3 bases and J by 3 bases, leaving 11 bases between them. The CDR3 DNA follows: TGTGCCAGCAGTTTCCCCGGACAAGACTATGGCTACACCTTC. It is translated as CASSFPGQDYGYTF.

V usage is TRBV5-1 and J usage is TRBJ2-5, with D unclear. Trimming left V 4 bases short and J 0 bases short, with 10 bases between. This CDR3 comprises 14 residues. Germline V CDR1 and CDR2: SGHRS, YFSETQ. In DNA, the CDR3 is TGCGCCAGCAGCGAAACCCTGTACCAAGAGACCCAGTACTTC. Protein: CASSETLYQETQYF.

The chain carries TRBV6-5 and TRBJ1-2; TRBD1 is a possible D gene (6 bases). CDR1 and CDR2 (germline): MNHEY, SVGAGI. The V gene lost 2 bases and the J gene lost 4 bases, with 11 bases spanning the gap. The CDR3 has 14 residues. The CDR3, as DNA: TGTGCCAGCAGTTACCAGGGACACCTCTATGGCTACACCTTC. This gives the protein CASSYQGHLYGYTF.

The chain has TRBV11-3 and TRBJ2-3; D not certain. V was cut by 4 bases and J by 1 base, with 9 bases left in between. Germline V gene lookup returns CDR1 SGHNT and CDR2 YENEEA. The CDR3 is 14 amino acids. CDR3 residues: CASSSSGGTDTQYF. Written as DNA, the CDR3 is TGTGCCAGCAGCTCCTCTGGGGGCACAGATACGCAGTATTTT.

The rearrangement links TRBV6-6 to TRBJ1-2, with D tentatively TRBD1 (5 bases). Germline lookup yields CDR1 MNHNY and CDR2 SVGAGI (reference sequence). This CDR3 contains 14 residues. The V end lost 6 bases, the J end lost 4 bases, and 15 bases lay between the germline ends. This CDR3 reads CASSPSTGPYGYTF. DNA for the CDR3: TGTGCCAGCAGCCCGTCAACAGGACCCTATGGCTACACCTTC.

This clone was detected a few times. The rearrangement joins TRBV5-6 to TRBJ1-5, with 7 bases identical to TRBD1. The length of the CDR3 is 14 residues. Unmatched junction bases numbered 6, after V lost 4 bases and J lost 5 bases. Looked up from germline, CDR1 is SGHDT and CDR2 is YYEEEE. Here the CDR3 reads CASSKITGDQPQHF. Written as DNA, the CDR3 is TGTGCCAGCAGCAAAATCACAGGGGATCAGCCCCAGCATTTT.

This clone was detected a few times. V is TRBV19 and J is TRBJ1-1; the D is unclear. The germline CDR1 and CDR2 sequences are LNHDA and SQIVND (reference sequence). The CDR3 length is 14 residues. The ends were cut back, 7 bases at V and 0 bases at J, with 12 bases in the middle. The CDR3 spells CASKFSFMNTEAFF. The CDR3 nucleotides read TGTGCCAGTAAATTCAGCTTCATGAACACTGAAGCTTTCTTT.

The chain links TRBV5-4 to TRBJ2-2; 7 bases agree with TRBD1. V was pared by 1 base and J by 1 base, with 4 bases of the junction left unmatched. There are 16 residues in the CDR3. Germline values: CDR1 SGHNT, CDR2 YYREEE (reference sequence). CDR3 DNA: TGTGCCAGCAGCTTGATGGCAGGGGGGAACACCGGGGAGCTGTTTTTT. Protein product: CASSLMAGGNTGELFF.

V gene TRBV6-6 combines with J gene TRBJ2-2; 10 positions match TRBD1. The V and J ends lost 8 bases and 6 bases, in that order; junction bases with no gene match: 9. Germline values: CDR1 MNHNY, CDR2 SVGAGI (reference sequence). CDR3 length: 15 residues. CDR3 coding DNA: TGTGCCAGCCGTCCCGGGACAGGGGTGTCCGGGGAGCTGTTTTTT. Amino acids: CASRPGTGVSGELFF.

This clone was counted a single time. The V and J genes are TRBV5-1 and TRBJ2-1; 11 nucleotides align to TRBD2. Germline V gene data show CDR1 as SGHRS and CDR2 as YFSETQ. This CDR3 is built from 17 residues. V dropped 4 bases and J dropped 6; count of bases not matched to a gene: 12. The CDR3 loop is CASSRGLAGPLGNEQFF. The CDR3 DNA is TGCGCCAGCAGCCGCGGACTAGCGGGCCCCCTGGGCAATGAGCAGTTCTTC.

The J gene is TRBJ2-7, the V gene TRBV2; D gene uncertain. Trimming removed 5 bases at V and 2 bases at J, with 10 bases between. This CDR3 region has 13 residues. CDR1 is SNHLY, CDR2 FYNNEI, per germline. Here the CDR3 DNA reads TGTGCCAGCAGTAGAATATTAACCTACGAGCAGTACTTC. Translation: CASSRILTYEQYF.

DNA for the CDR3: TGTGCCAGCAGTGCTCGAGACAGCCACTATGGCTACACCTTC. Translation gives CASSARDSHYGYTF. The chain carries TRBV2 and TRBJ1-2; tentatively, D is TRBD1 (5 bases). The CDR3 is 14 residues long. Trimming cost V 4 bases and J 3 bases, with 12 bases left between them. Germline CDR1 is SNHLY and CDR2 is FYNNEI.

The chain joins TRBV5-1 to TRBJ2-1; 8 bases map to TRBD2. CDR1 and CDR2 (germline): SGHRS, YFSETQ. This CDR3 comprises 13 residues. J was trimmed by 6 bases and V by 5 bases; bases with no gene match: 4. Written as DNA, the CDR3 is TGCGCCAGCAGGATAGCGGGGCTCAATGAGCAGTTCTTC. Translating it yields CASRIAGLNEQFF.

This clone showed up just once. The chain recombines TRBV12-5 with TRBJ2-3; no reliable D call. Trimming shortened V by 8 bases and J by 0 bases, and 12 bases separated the two germline ends. Germline-derived CDR1 and CDR2 are LGHNT and FRNRAP. This CDR3 has 14 amino acids. CDR3: CASSRGLSTDTQYF. CDR3 bases: TGTGCTAGTAGCCGAGGCCTTAGCACAGATACGCAGTATTTT.

The chain couples TRBV15 to TRBJ2-1; D possibly corresponds to TRBD2 (6 bases). Per germline, CDR1 LNHNV and CDR2 YYDKDF (reference sequence). The CDR3 consists of 15 residues. V shed 4 bases and J shed 6 bases, with 16 bases lying between them. The CDR3 nucleotides are TGTGCCACCAGCACCCGGGGGAAGGTTGGCAATGAGCAGTTCTTC. Protein: CATSTRGKVGNEQFF.

The sample holds one count of this clone. The CDR3 reads CASSSGLAGTKTQYF. The CDR3 bases are TGTGCCAGCAGCTCGGGACTAGCGGGAACGAAGACCCAGTACTTC. This chain links TRBV11-3 with TRBJ2-5; 13 bases match TRBD2. The V gene's germline CDR1 is SGHNT and CDR2 YENEEA. This CDR3 spans 15 amino acids. The V segment lost 4 bases and the J segment 6 bases; nucleotides outside the gene matches: 5.

This rearrangement joins TRBV5-1 to TRBJ2-3, with D possibly matching TRBD2 (6 bases). Germline lookup yields CDR1 SGHRS and CDR2 YFSETQ. The CDR3 is 15 residues long. V dropped 3 bases and J dropped 4 bases, with 15 bases sitting between them. In DNA form, the CDR3 reads TGCGCCAGCAGCTCTCTAGCGTGGGGATCAGATACGCAGTATTTT. Protein sequence: CASSSLAWGSDTQYF.

The chain couples TRBV29-1 to TRBJ2-5; the match to TRBD2 covers 8 bases. This CDR3 region has 13 residues. Germline lookup yields CDR1 SQVTM and CDR2 ANQGSEA. With V trimmed by 6 bases and J by 5 bases, 8 bases remained unmatched. DNA for the CDR3: TGCAGCGTCACCCGACTAGCGAGGGAGACCCAGTACTTC. Protein sequence: CSVTRLARETQYF.

This chain uses TRBV5-1 with TRBJ2-7; possibly TRBD1 or TRBD2 for D (5 bases each). The CDR3 spans 14 residues. Germline lookup yields CDR1 SGHRS and CDR2 YFSETQ. V was trimmed by 2 bases and J by 2 bases, leaving 11 bases between them. The CDR3 region has the DNA TGCGCCAGCAGCTTCAGGGACCCTACCTACGAGCAGTACTTC. Translated: CASSFRDPTYEQYF.

The CDR3 DNA is TGCGCCAGCAGCCCGGGACAGGGTGTTGGGGCCAACGTCCTGACTTTC. Its translation: CASSPGQGVGANVLTF. The chain joins TRBV5-1 to TRBJ2-6, with TRBD1 identical over 9 bases. Germline CDR1 and CDR2: SGHRS and YFSETQ. CDR3 length: 16 amino acids. The junction had 5 bases not matched to a gene; V was cut back by 4 bases and J by 3 bases.

The chain couples TRBV28 to TRBJ2-1; D possibly corresponds to TRBD2 (6 bases). The ends were cut back, 6 bases at V and 4 bases at J, with 16 bases in the middle. CDR3 length equals 15 residues. Per germline, CDR1 MDHEN and CDR2 SYDVKM. The CDR3 reads CASRTPQTRYNEQFF. In nucleotides, the CDR3 is TGTGCCAGCAGGACGCCTCAGACTAGATACAATGAGCAGTTCTTC.

The chain couples TRBV11-3 to TRBJ2-1; D tentatively reads TRBD1 or TRBD2 (6 bases each). Germline V gene sequence: CDR1 SGHNT, CDR2 YENEEA. V was pared by 1 base and J by 2 bases, with 9 bases between. The CDR3 is 15 amino acids. CDR3 region: CASSLGGAAYNEQFF. The CDR3, as DNA: TGTGCCAGCAGCTTAGGGGGGGCGGCCTACAATGAGCAGTTCTTC. The full variable domain, in which reference TRBV11-3 and TRBJ2-1 provide the parts outside the CDR3, is EAGVVQSPRYKIIEKKQPVAFWCNPISGHNTLYWYLQNLGQGPELLIRYENEEAVDDSQLPKDRFSAERLKGVDSTLKIQPAELGDSAVYLCASSLGGAAYNEQFFGPGTRLTVL.